This paragraph covers one T cell receptor beta chain sequence. Between the trimmed V and J ends, which lost 5 bases and 2 bases, there was a span of 22 bases. Germline V CDR1 and CDR2: SGHVS, FQNEAQ. The CDR3 is made up of 17 amino acids. Random hexamers were used to reverse transcribe the RNA input (about 0.5 to 1 ug). One entry per CDR3 protein, called by TCRdb with MiXCR from the immunoSEQ multiplex PCR reads. This sample carries some 170,000 distinct CDR3 sequences, less than 95% of them seen once, and the ten largest clones take about 0.1%. This sample stems from a study of CD8 T cells in Susac syndrome.

J is TRBJ2-7 and V is TRBV7-8; either TRBD1 or TRBD2 may supply D (5 bases each). Input material: CD4+ T cells from PBMCs. This clonotype was obtained from a human donor with multiple sclerosis. CDR3 nucleotides: TGTGCCAGCAGCCGAGGGGTAGGCCTTGGCACTCCCTACGAGCAGTACTTC. Translated: CASSRGVGLGTPYEQYF.